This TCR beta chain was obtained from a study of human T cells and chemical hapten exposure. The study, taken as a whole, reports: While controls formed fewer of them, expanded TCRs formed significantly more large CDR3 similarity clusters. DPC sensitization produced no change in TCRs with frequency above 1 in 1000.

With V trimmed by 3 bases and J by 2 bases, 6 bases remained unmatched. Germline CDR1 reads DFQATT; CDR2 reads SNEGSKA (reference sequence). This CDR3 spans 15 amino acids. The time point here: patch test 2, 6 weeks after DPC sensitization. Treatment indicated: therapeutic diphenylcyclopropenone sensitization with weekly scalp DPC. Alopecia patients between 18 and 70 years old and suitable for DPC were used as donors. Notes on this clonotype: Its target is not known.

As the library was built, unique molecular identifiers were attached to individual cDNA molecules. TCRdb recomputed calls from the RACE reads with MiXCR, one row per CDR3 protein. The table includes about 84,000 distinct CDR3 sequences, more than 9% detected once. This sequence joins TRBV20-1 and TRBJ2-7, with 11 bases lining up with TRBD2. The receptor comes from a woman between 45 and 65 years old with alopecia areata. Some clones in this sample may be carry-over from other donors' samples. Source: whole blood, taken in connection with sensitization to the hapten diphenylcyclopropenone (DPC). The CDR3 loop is CSASIAGGPTYEQYF. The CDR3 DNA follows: TGCAGTGCTAGCATAGCGGGAGGGCCCACCTACGAGCAGTACTTC.